Only a few counts were recorded for the clone carrying this TCR beta chain. This sample is drawn from a study of CD8+ T cells in alopecia areata. It was cDNA, reverse transcribed from extracted RNA, that served as the sequencing template. Assay used: immunoSEQ multiplex PCR; TCRdb lists only in-frame clones, some missing. The table lists 150,000 to 200,000 clones, about 67% of them singletons. In germline, CDR1 is SQVTM, CDR2 ANQGSEA. This CDR3 comprises 14 residues. Trimming cost V 4 bases and J 2 bases, with 15 bases left between them. Specimen: CD8+ T cells sorted from blood, collected at week 0. This sequence was found in a human donor with alopecia areata. The rearrangement links TRBV29-1 to TRBJ2-7, with a possible D match to TRBD1 (6 bases). The CDR3 protein is CSVARQDNPYEQYF. The CDR3 DNA sequence: TGCAGCGTTGCTCGACAGGATAACCCCTACGAGCAGTACTTC.